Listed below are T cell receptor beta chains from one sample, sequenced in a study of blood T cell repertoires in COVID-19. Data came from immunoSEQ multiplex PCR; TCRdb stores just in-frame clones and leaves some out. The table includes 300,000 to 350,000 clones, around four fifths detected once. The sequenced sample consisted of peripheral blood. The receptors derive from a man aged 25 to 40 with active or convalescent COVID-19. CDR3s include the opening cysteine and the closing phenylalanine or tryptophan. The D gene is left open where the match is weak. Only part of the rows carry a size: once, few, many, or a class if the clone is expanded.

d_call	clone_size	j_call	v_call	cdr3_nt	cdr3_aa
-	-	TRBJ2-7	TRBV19	TGTGCCAGTAGTATAGAGGTCCAGGGTCCCTACGAGCAGTACTTC	CASSIEVQGPYEQYF
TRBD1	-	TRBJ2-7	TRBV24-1	TGTGCCACCAGTGACCGCCGGACAGGGGAGGACGAGCAGTACTTC	CATSDRRTGEDEQYF
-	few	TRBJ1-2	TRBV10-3	TGTGCCATCCAGTCCGGGAGCTATGGCTACACCTTC	CAIQSGSYGYTF
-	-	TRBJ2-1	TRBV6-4	TGTGCCAGCAGTGACTCGCCAGAGGGTGAGCAGTTCTTC	CASSDSPEGEQFF
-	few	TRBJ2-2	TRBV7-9	TGTGCCAGCAGCTTACTGAACACCGGGGAGCTGTTTTTT	CASSLLNTGELFF
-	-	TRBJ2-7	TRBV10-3	TGTGCCATCGGGGACCGGACAGTTTCTCCTTACGAGCAGTACTTC	CAIGDRTVSPYEQYF
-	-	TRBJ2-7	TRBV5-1	TGCGCCAGCAGCTTTTCGGGCTACGAGCAGTACTTC	CASSFSGYEQYF
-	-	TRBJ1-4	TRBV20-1	TGCAGTGCTAGTAGGAGCCCGGAGGAAAAACTGTTTTTT	CSASRSPEEKLFF
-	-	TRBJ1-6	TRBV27	TGTGCCAGCAGTTTCAGCTCCTATAATTCACCCCTCCACTTT	CASSFSSYNSPLHF
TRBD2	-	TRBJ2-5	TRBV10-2	TGCGCCAGCAGTCGCCTAGCGGGAGCGGAGACCCAGTACTTC	CASSRLAGAETQYF
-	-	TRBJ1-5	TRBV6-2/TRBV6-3	TGTGCCAGCAGTTCGAACAGACCTCAGCCCCAGCATTTT	CASSSNRPQPQHF
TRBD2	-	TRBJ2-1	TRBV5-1	TGCGCCAGCAGCTTGGAGGTAGCGGGAGTGTCCTACAATGAGCAGTTCTTC	CASSLEVAGVSYNEQFF
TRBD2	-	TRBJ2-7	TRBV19	TGTGCCAGTAGTATAGCGGGAGGAAGCGAGCAGTACTTC	CASSIAGGSEQYF
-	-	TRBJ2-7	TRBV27	TGTGCCAGCAGTCCAGCCCCTCGAGGCGCCTACGAGCAGTACTTC	CASSPAPRGAYEQYF
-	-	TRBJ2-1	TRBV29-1	TGCAGCGTTGACGGGGACTTGAGCTCCTACAATGAGCAGTTCTTC	CSVDGDLSSYNEQFF
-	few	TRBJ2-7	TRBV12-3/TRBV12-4	TGTGCCAGCAGTTCACTCGGGGACGAGCAGTACTTC	CASSSLGDEQYF
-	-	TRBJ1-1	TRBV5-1	TGCGCCAGCAGCTTGGAAACGGGTAGCGGAGGCACTGAAGCTTTCTTT	CASSLETGSGGTEAFF
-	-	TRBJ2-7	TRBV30	TGTGCCTGGAGTGCCGCGGGCCCCTACGAGCAGTACTTC	CAWSAAGPYEQYF
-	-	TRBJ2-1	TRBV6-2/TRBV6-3	TGTGCCAGCAGTTCCCACACCCCGTCGAGGTACAATGAGCAGTTCTTC	CASSSHTPSRYNEQFF
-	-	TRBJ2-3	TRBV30	TGTGCCTGGAGTTCCGGGGTCACAGATACGCAGTATTTT	CAWSSGVTDTQYF
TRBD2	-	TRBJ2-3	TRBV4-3	TGCGCCAGCAGTCAAGATCCTAGCGGGGGCATTAGCACAGATACGCAGTATTTT	CASSQDPSGGISTDTQYF
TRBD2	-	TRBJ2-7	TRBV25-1	TGTGCCAGCAGTACGACTAGCGGGGGGCCCTACTCCTACGAGCAGTACTTC	CASSTTSGGPYSYEQYF
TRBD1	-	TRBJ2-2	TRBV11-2	TGTGCCAGCAGCTTAGAAGGACAGGGGCTGCCCGGGGAGCTGTTTTTT	CASSLEGQGLPGELFF